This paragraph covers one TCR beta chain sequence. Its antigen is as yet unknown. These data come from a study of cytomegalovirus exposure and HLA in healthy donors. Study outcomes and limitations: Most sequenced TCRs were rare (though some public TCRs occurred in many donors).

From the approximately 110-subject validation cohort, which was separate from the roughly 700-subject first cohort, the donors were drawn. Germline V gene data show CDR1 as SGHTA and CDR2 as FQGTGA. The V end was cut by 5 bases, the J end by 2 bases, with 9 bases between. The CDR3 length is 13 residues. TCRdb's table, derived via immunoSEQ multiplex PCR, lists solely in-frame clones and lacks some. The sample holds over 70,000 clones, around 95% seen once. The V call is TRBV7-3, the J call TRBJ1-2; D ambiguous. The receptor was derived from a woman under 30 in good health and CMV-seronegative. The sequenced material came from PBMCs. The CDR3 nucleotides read TGTGCCAGCAGCCAGACTGGAAACTATGGCTACACCTTC. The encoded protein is CASSQTGNYGYTF.